The 26 T cell receptor beta chains listed next were all sequenced from one sample in a study of OX40 agonist ivuxolimab in advanced cancers. Profiled with immunoSEQ multiplex PCR; TCRdb holds only in-frame clones, not every one. Of about 26,000 clones listed, 80% to 90% are singletons. The specimen comprised CD4+ or CD8+ T cells sorted from blood, sampled in a trial of the OX40 agonist ivuxolimab. The receptors stem from an adult with an advanced solid tumor such as melanoma, head and neck, liver or kidney cancer.

The chain uses TRBV7-9 and TRBJ2-1; 8 bases map to TRBD1. The CDR3 has 17 residues. V gave up 5 bases and J gave up 0 bases; unmatched junction bases: 9. Germline V lookup: CDR1 SEHNR, CDR2 FQNEAQ (reference sequence). For the CDR3, the DNA is TGTGCCAGCAGCCCAGCGACAGGGGAACCCTCCTACAATGAGCAGTTCTTC. Its protein is CASSPATGEPSYNEQFF.

The chain joins TRBV13 to TRBJ2-1, with TRBD2 identical over 13 bases. V trimming: 5 bases; J trimming: 4 bases; junction bases outside the gene matches: 2. The CDR3 has 15 amino acids. Per germline, CDR1 PRHDT and CDR2 FYEKMQ (reference sequence). Here the CDR3 reads CASSALAGGYNEQFF. CDR3 sequence (DNA): TGTGCCAGCAGCGCACTAGCGGGGGGGTACAATGAGCAGTTCTTC.

This clone showed up just once. The chain carries TRBV27 and TRBJ1-2; perhaps TRBD1 as D (5 bases). Trimming removed 4 bases at V and 6 bases at J, with 12 bases between. This CDR3 has 13 residues. Germline V gene data show CDR1 as MNHEY and CDR2 as SMNVEV (reference sequence). The CDR3 sequence is CASSSSDSDGYTF. In DNA, the CDR3 is TGTGCCAGCAGTTCTTCCGACAGCGATGGCTACACCTTC.

This rearrangement joins TRBV18 to TRBJ2-2; D is ambiguous. Trimming left V 2 bases short and J 0 bases short, with 10 bases between. Germline V gene lookup returns CDR1 KGHSH and CDR2 LQKENI. The CDR3 runs to 16 residues. The CDR3 nucleotides read TGTGCCAGCTCACCAACAGAGAACTCGAACACCGGGGAGCTGTTTTTT. Its protein product is CASSPTENSNTGELFF.

The chain joins TRBV27 to TRBJ2-3; D may be TRBD2 (5 bases). Trimming shortened V by 6 bases and J by 2 bases, and 9 bases separated the two germline ends. The CDR3 loop spans 13 amino acids. CDR1 MNHEY and CDR2 SMNVEV come from the germline V gene (reference sequence). The CDR3 DNA reads TGTGCCAGCAGCCGGACTTACACAGATACGCAGTATTTT. Translation gives CASSRTYTDTQYF.

This clone is judged medium-sized. This rearrangement joins TRBV19 to TRBJ2-7, with D tentatively TRBD1 (6 bases). V was cut by 7 bases and J by 2 bases, with 15 bases left in between. This CDR3 contains 14 residues. Germline lookup yields CDR1 LNHDA and CDR2 SQIVND (reference sequence). The CDR3 sequence: CASTQGPGAYEQYF. The CDR3 DNA is TGTGCCAGTACCCAGGGGCCAGGAGCCTACGAGCAGTACTTC.

The chain employs TRBV29-1 and TRBJ1-3; D not resolved. CDR3 length equals 13 residues. The germline V and J ends were trimmed by 8 bases and 2 bases, with 13 bases remaining between them. Germline V gene data show CDR1 as SQVTM and CDR2 as ANQGSEA. The CDR3 loop reads CSRARYAGNTIYF. In DNA, the CDR3 is TGCAGCAGAGCCAGGTACGCTGGAAACACCATATATTTT.

The chain is built from TRBV6-5 and TRBJ2-7, with TRBD1 matching over 8 bases. The germline V gene encodes CDR1 MNHEY and CDR2 SVGAGI. V shed 5 bases and J 3 bases; nucleotides not matched to a gene: 6. This CDR3 is built from 14 residues. The CDR3 region is CASSPSRGLYEQYF. CDR3 bases: TGTGCCAGCAGTCCCTCCAGGGGGCTCTACGAGCAGTACTTC.

V is TRBV7-8 and J is TRBJ2-5, with 7 nucleotides matching TRBD2. Germline loops: CDR1 SGHVS, CDR2 FQNEAQ. After removal of 3 bases from V and 5 bases from J, the junction contained 0 bases not matched to a gene. The CDR3 has 12 residues. CDR3 sequence reads: CASSLRGETQYF. The CDR3 bases are TGTGCCAGCAGCTTGCGGGGGGAGACCCAGTACTTC.

This chain connects TRBV12-5 to TRBJ1-4; perhaps TRBD1 as D (6 bases). Trimming cost V 6 bases and J 0 bases, with 11 bases left between them. CDR3 length: 15 amino acids. Germline CDR1 and CDR2: LGHNT and FRNRAP. CDR3 sequence: CASGAPGATNEKLFF. CDR3 coding DNA: TGTGCTAGTGGGGCCCCAGGGGCAACTAATGAAAAACTGTTTTTT.

The chain has TRBV7-9 and TRBJ2-5, with a weak D call TRBD2 (5 bases). The CDR3 is made up of 13 amino acids. Germline-derived CDR1 and CDR2 are SEHNR and FQNEAQ (reference sequence). V was trimmed by 4 bases and J by 0 bases, leaving 6 bases between them. In DNA form, the CDR3 reads TGTGCCAGCAGCTGGGAGTACCAAGAGACCCAGTACTTC. Its protein is CASSWEYQETQYF.

The gene calls are TRBV7-9 and TRBJ2-7; either TRBD1 or TRBD2 may supply D (6 bases each). Trimming took 5 bases from V and 0 from J, leaving 17 bases between them. The CDR3 is made up of 16 amino acids. Germline V gene lookup returns CDR1 SEHNR and CDR2 FQNEAQ (reference sequence). CDR3: CASSSPGAGNSYEQYF. The CDR3, as DNA: TGTGCCAGCAGCAGCCCGGGGGCAGGGAACTCCTACGAGCAGTACTTC. The variable domain in full, with the rest retrieved from reference TRBV7-9 and TRBJ2-7, is DTGVSQNPRHKITKRGQNVTFRCDPISEHNRLYWYRQTLGQGPEFLTYFQNEAQLEKSRLLSDRFSAERPKGSFSTLEIQRTEQGDSAMYLCASSSPGAGNSYEQYFGPGTRLTVT.

The chain combines TRBV5-1 with TRBJ2-5; D unclear. CDR3 size: 12 residues. Per germline, CDR1 SGHRS and CDR2 YFSETQ. V was cut by 4 bases and J by 0 bases, with 4 bases left in between. CDR3 sequence (DNA): TGCGCCAGCAGCGCGTACCAAGAGACCCAGTACTTC. Its protein product is CASSAYQETQYF.

This rearrangement joins TRBV7-9 to TRBJ1-5; D gene uncertain. Germline loops: CDR1 SEHNR, CDR2 FQNEAQ (reference sequence). This CDR3 is 17 amino acids long. V lost 1 base and J 2 bases, leaving 15 bases between the germline ends. The chain's CDR3 is CASSLGGLGYGNQPQHF. CDR3 sequence (DNA): TGTGCCAGCAGCTTAGGGGGTTTAGGGTATGGCAATCAGCCCCAGCATTTT.

The gene calls are TRBV6-5 and TRBJ1-3; a possible D gene is TRBD1 (5 bases). This CDR3 contains 14 residues. CDR1 is MNHEY, CDR2 SVGAGI, per germline. V lost 2 bases to trimming and J lost 7 bases, with 12 bases between them. Here the CDR3 reads CASSYQQGGNTIYF. The CDR3 DNA follows: TGTGCCAGCAGTTACCAGCAGGGTGGTAACACCATATATTTT.

The chain's CDR3 is CASSQGTEQYF. CDR3 coding DNA: TGTGCCAGCAGCCAAGGGACAGAGCAGTACTTC. V gene TRBV14 combines with J gene TRBJ2-7, with D possibly being TRBD1 (5 bases). The V end was cut by 1 base, the J end by 7 bases, with 5 bases between. This CDR3 region has 11 residues. Germline CDR1 SGHDN, CDR2 FVKESK.

The chain has TRBV5-6 and TRBJ2-1; D gene uncertain. V shed 0 bases and J shed 10 bases, with 8 bases lying between them. Germline CDR1 is SGHDT and CDR2 is YYEEEE. The CDR3 has 12 amino acids. The CDR3 loop is CASSLGLLEQFF. The DNA for the CDR3 is TGTGCCAGCAGCTTGGGCCTTCTGGAGCAGTTCTTC. The complete variable domain, with remaining parts taken from reference TRBV5-6 and TRBJ2-1, reads DAGVTQSPTHLIKTRGQQVTLRCSPKSGHDTVSWYQQALGQGPQFIFQYYEEEERQRGNFPDRFSGHQFPNYSSELNVNALLLGDSALYLCASSLGLLEQFFGPGTRLTVL.

This clone was counted once. The genes are TRBV7-8 and TRBJ1-5; no clear D gene. The germline V and J ends were trimmed by 6 bases and 6 bases, with 18 bases remaining between them. Germline CDR1 is SGHVS and CDR2 is FQNEAQ. This CDR3 is built from 15 residues. CDR3 nucleotide sequence: TGTGCCAGCAGTTTCGGGTCAGGCGGCGGTCAGCCCCAGCATTTT. This sequence encodes CASSFGSGGGQPQHF.

This sequence joins TRBV19 and TRBJ1-2; 7 bases agree with TRBD1. CDR3 size: 13 residues. In germline, CDR1 is LNHDA, CDR2 SQIVND (reference sequence). V dropped 3 bases and J dropped 4; count of bases not matched to a gene: 2. The CDR3, as DNA: TGTGCCAGTAGTATGGAGGGGGCCTATGGCTACACCTTC. This translates into CASSMEGAYGYTF. The whole variable domain, remainder taken from reference TRBV19 and TRBJ1-2, is DGGITQSPKYLFRKEGQNVTLSCEQNLNHDAMYWYRQDPGQGLRLIYYSQIVNDFQKGDIAEGYSVSREKKESFPLTVTSAQKNPTAFYLCASSMEGAYGYTFGSGTRLTVV.

The chain is built from TRBV2 and TRBJ1-1, with D maybe TRBD1 (5 bases). The CDR3 runs 13 residues. CDR1 and CDR2 (germline): SNHLY, FYNNEI. The V and J ends lost 6 bases and 6 bases respectively, with 14 bases between them. CDR3 residues: CASSANRDPEAFF. CDR3 bases: TGTGCCAGCAGCGCCAACCGGGACCCTGAAGCTTTCTTT. Together with reference TRBV2 and TRBJ1-1, the CDR3 gives the full variable domain: EPEVTQTPSHQVTQMGQEVILRCVPISNHLYFYWYRQILGQKVEFLVSFYNNEISEKSEIFDDQFSVERPDGSNFTLKIRSTKLEDSAMYFCASSANRDPEAFFGQGTRLTVV.

CDR3 sequence (DNA): TGTGCCAGCAGCTCTGGCAGGACCTACGAGCAGTACTTC. The encoded protein is CASSSGRTYEQYF. The rearrangement links TRBV13 to TRBJ2-7; D is undetermined. Trimming left V 4 bases short and J 2 bases short, with 9 bases between. Per the germline V gene, CDR1 is PRHDT and CDR2 is FYEKMQ (reference sequence). The CDR3 contains 13 residues.

V and J are TRBV27 and TRBJ1-6, with 8 bases fitting TRBD1. This CDR3 has 13 amino acids. Germline CDR1 reads MNHEY; CDR2 reads SMNVEV (reference sequence). V lost 4 bases to trimming and J lost 8 bases; unmatched junction nucleotides: 1. CDR3 in amino acids: CASSWGQDSPLHF. In nucleotides, the CDR3 is TGTGCCAGCAGTTGGGGACAGGATTCACCCCTCCACTTT.

The chain combines TRBV7-3 with TRBJ1-6, with a tentative D call TRBD1 (5 bases). The CDR3 is 13 residues long. CDR1 SGHTA and CDR2 FQGTGA come from the germline V gene. Trimming pared 5 bases from V and 8 bases from J, leaving 10 bases between. For the CDR3, the DNA is TGTGCCAGCAGCGTAGACAGTGATTCACCCCTCCACTTT. Translation gives CASSVDSDSPLHF.

This chain joins TRBV6-1 and TRBJ1-2; weak D call: TRBD1 (5 bases). The CDR3 is 15 residues long. The V end lost 2 bases, the J end lost 4 bases, and 14 bases lay between the germline ends. The germline CDR1 and CDR2 sequences are MNHNS and SASEGT. The CDR3 DNA reads TGTGCCAGCAGTGAATTGGGAGGGGACCCCTATGGCTACACCTTC. Amino acids: CASSELGGDPYGYTF.

This clone was observed once. The chain joins TRBV6-5 to TRBJ1-1; no definite D call. CDR1 is MNHEY, CDR2 SVGAGI, per germline. The CDR3 contains 12 residues. Trimming left V 5 bases short and J 6 bases short, with 10 bases between. The CDR3 is CASSRAQSEAFF. The DNA for the CDR3 is TGTGCCAGCAGTCGGGCTCAATCTGAAGCTTTCTTT.

The rearrangement joins TRBV6-5 to TRBJ2-3, with a possible D match to TRBD1 (6 bases). CDR3 size: 15 residues. V was pared by 2 bases and J by 0 bases, with 9 bases between. The V gene's germline CDR1 is MNHEY and CDR2 SVGAGI. As DNA, the CDR3 is TGTGCCAGCAGTTACGGACAGACGAGCACAGATACGCAGTATTTT. Translation gives CASSYGQTSTDTQYF.